Following are 27 T cell receptor beta chains from one sample sequenced in a study of T cell repertoires in cytomegalovirus infection. Using its own MiXCR run on the reads, TCRdb lists one record per CDR3 protein. The sample shows almost 550,000 distinct CDR3 sequences, approximately 16% of them seen only once. The source material was CD8+ T cells from PBMCs. All receptors come from a human donor in good health (CMV status not recorded). Some clones in this sample may be carry-over from other donors' samples.

This chain joins TRBV27 and TRBJ2-1; D is possibly TRBD1 or TRBD2 (5 bases each). The ends were cut back, 5 bases at V and 2 bases at J, with 10 bases in the middle. Germline V gene lookup returns CDR1 MNHEY and CDR2 SMNVEV (reference sequence). The CDR3 is made up of 14 amino acids. CDR3 region: CASSMGVTYNEQFF. In nucleotides, the CDR3 is TGTGCCAGCAGTATGGGGGTTACCTACAATGAGCAGTTCTTC.

The chain employs TRBV19 and TRBJ1-5; tentative D call: TRBD1 (6 bases). CDR3 size: 16 residues. V was cut by 5 bases and J by 0 bases, with 14 bases left in between. Germline V gene data show CDR1 as LNHDA and CDR2 as SQIVND (reference sequence). The CDR3 is CASSSRDTYSNQPQHF. In DNA form, the CDR3 reads TGTGCCAGTAGTTCCCGGGACACGTATAGCAATCAGCCCCAGCATTTT.

This clonotype was found a few times. The J gene is TRBJ2-3, the V gene TRBV20-1; TRBD1 might be the D (7 bases). The CDR3 length is 15 residues. Germline values: CDR1 DFQATT, CDR2 SNEGSKA (reference sequence). Between the trimmed V and J ends, which lost 0 bases and 2 bases, there was a span of 12 bases. The CDR3 spells CSARDLRGDTDTQYF. The CDR3 DNA reads as TGCAGTGCTAGAGATCTCAGGGGGGACACAGATACGCAGTATTTT.

This rearrangement joins TRBV19 to TRBJ1-2, with a tentative D call TRBD1 (5 bases). Germline CDR1 LNHDA, CDR2 SQIVND (reference sequence). Trimming took off 10 bases at V and 4 bases at J, with 19 bases between the two ends. This CDR3 region has 14 residues. The CDR3 nucleotides read TGTGCCACCCTGGAGCGTGGGGCTGTCTATGGCTACACCTTC. It translates to CATLERGAVYGYTF.

In its sample, this clonotype was seen a few times. The rearrangement uses TRBV27 and TRBJ1-1; 8 bases agree with TRBD1. The CDR3 is 14 amino acids. Losses at the gene ends were 7 bases for V and 4 bases for J; bases not matched to a gene: 8. Germline V CDR1 and CDR2: MNHEY, SMNVEV (reference sequence). CDR3 residues: CASTPTGAATEAFF. As DNA, the CDR3 is TGTGCCAGCACTCCGACAGGGGCGGCCACTGAAGCTTTCTTT.

This clonotype has more than one count but fewer than ten. This rearrangement joins TRBV6-6 to TRBJ2-5; 9 nucleotides match TRBD1. The germline V gene encodes CDR1 MNHNY and CDR2 SVGAGI (reference sequence). Unmatched junction bases numbered 6, after V lost 5 bases and J lost 2 bases. The CDR3 is made up of 15 amino acids. CDR3 amino acids: CASSNRDRDQETQYF. The CDR3 DNA sequence: TGTGCCAGCAGTAACCGGGACAGGGATCAAGAGACCCAGTACTTC.

V usage is TRBV19 and J usage is TRBJ1-5; D unclear. The germline V gene encodes CDR1 LNHDA and CDR2 SQIVND (reference sequence). The CDR3 is 13 residues long. V was cut by 1 base and J by 3 bases, with 4 bases left in between. CDR3 sequence: CASSIGNNQPQHF. The CDR3 nucleotides are TGTGCCAGTAGTATAGGAAACAATCAGCCCCAGCATTTT.

This clonotype was observed many times. The chain combines TRBV27 with TRBJ1-1, with 7 bases identical to TRBD1. The J segment lost 2 bases and the V segment lost 5 bases, leaving 5 bases of the junction unmatched. The CDR3 loop spans 14 amino acids. Germline assignment: CDR1 MNHEY and CDR2 SMNVEV (reference sequence). The CDR3 DNA is TGTGCCAGCAGTCCCGGGACAGATAACACTGAAGCTTTCTTT. Its translation: CASSPGTDNTEAFF.

In this sample, this clonotype turned up many times. The chain has TRBV4-1 and TRBJ2-7; TRBD2 might be the D (6 bases). The CDR3 runs to 15 residues. V was shortened by 1 base and J by 0 bases, with 10 bases between the two germline ends. Germline V CDR1 and CDR2: MGHRA, YSYEKL. The CDR3 protein is CASSQAGLSSYEQYF. In nucleotides, the CDR3 is TGCGCCAGCAGCCAAGCGGGACTGAGCTCCTACGAGCAGTACTTC.

The sample holds many counts of this clonotype. The V call is TRBV6-2 or TRBV6-3, the J call TRBJ2-7; 7 positions match TRBD1. J gave up 2 bases and V 2 bases, and 12 bases lay outside the gene matches. In germline, CDR1 is MNHEY, CDR2 SVGEGT. This CDR3 is built from 17 residues. The CDR3, as DNA: TGTGCCAGCAGTTACACCCTCGCAGGAACAGGGGCCTACGAGCAGTACTTC. It is translated as CASSYTLAGTGAYEQYF.

This clonotype was picked up many times. The CDR3, as DNA: TGTGCCAGCAGCTTAGAGGCGGACGGGAATAACACTGAAGCTTTCTTT. This sequence encodes CASSLEADGNNTEAFF. This rearrangement joins TRBV7-4 to TRBJ1-1; the D is unclear. V shed 1 base and J shed 2 bases, with 14 bases lying between them. The CDR3 consists of 16 residues. Germline-derived CDR1 and CDR2 are SGHVT and SQSDAQ.

The chain has TRBV9 and TRBJ2-6, with D perhaps matching TRBD1 or TRBD2 (6 bases each). The CDR3 has 17 amino acids. From germline, CDR1 is SGDLS and CDR2 YYNGEE. V was trimmed by 3 bases and J by 2 bases, leaving 15 bases between them. The DNA for the CDR3 is TGTGCCAGCAGCGCGAGGGTAGGGGGGACTGGGGCCAACGTCCTGACTTTC. Protein: CASSARVGGTGANVLTF.

This clonotype was detected ten times or more. V and J are TRBV7-2 and TRBJ2-3; 11 bases are a match to TRBD2. Germline trimming cut 1 base from V and 0 bases from J; bases unmatched to any gene: 9. This CDR3 has 19 residues. Per the germline V gene, CDR1 is SGHTA and CDR2 is FQGNSA. CDR3 protein: CASSLVLAGELLSTDTQYF. The DNA of the CDR3 is TGTGCCAGCAGCTTAGTACTAGCGGGGGAACTTCTAAGCACAGATACGCAGTATTTT.

This clonotype showed up many times. The chain employs TRBV11-2 and TRBJ1-2, with D possibly being TRBD1 (6 bases). The CDR3 sequence is 15 residues long. V shed 5 bases and J shed 8 bases, with 21 bases lying between them. Germline assignment: CDR1 SGHAT and CDR2 FQNNGV. The CDR3, as DNA: TGTGCCAGCAGCCCCCTCAGCGGGGGCGCCTACGGCTACACCTTC. It encodes CASSPLSGGAYGYTF.

The genes are TRBV27 and TRBJ2-1, with TRBD2 identical over 8 bases. V lost 5 bases and J lost 8; bases outside the gene matches: 17. Per the germline V gene, CDR1 is MNHEY and CDR2 is SMNVEV (reference sequence). This CDR3 spans 17 amino acids. CDR3 DNA: TGTGCCAGCAGTCATTTTTTTAGCGGGATCGGGGACGATGAGCAGTTCTTC. It codes for CASSHFFSGIGDDEQFF.

The table lists this clonotype with many counts. The chain combines TRBV7-3 with TRBJ1-1, with D possibly TRBD1 on 5 matching bases. The CDR3 loop spans 14 amino acids. Trimming left V 5 bases short and J 3 bases short, with 13 bases between. CDR1 is SGHTA, CDR2 FQGTGA, per germline. The chain's CDR3 is CASSRGPGDTEAFF. CDR3 sequence (DNA): TGTGCCAGCAGCAGGGGACCAGGCGACACTGAAGCTTTCTTT.

This clonotype was detected a few times. The V call is TRBV7-3, the J call TRBJ2-2; D gene uncertain. CDR3 length equals 15 residues. V was shortened by 5 bases and J by 0 bases, with 10 bases between the two germline ends. The germline CDR1 and CDR2 sequences are SGHTA and FQGTGA. The CDR3 protein is CASSRHDTNTGELFF. The CDR3 coding sequence is TGTGCCAGCAGCCGCCATGACACGAACACCGGGGAGCTGTTTTTT. The whole variable domain, filled in from reference TRBV7-3 and TRBJ2-2, reads GAGVSQTPSNKVTEKGKYVELRCDPISGHTALYWYRQSLGQGPEFLIYFQGTGAADDSGLPNDRFFAVRPEGSVSTLKIQRTERGDSAVYLCASSRHDTNTGELFFGEGSRLTVL.

As regards this clonotype: The junction departs from the called germline gene at one end, perhaps through a read error. The V and J genes are TRBV11-2 and TRBJ2-5; no clear D. This CDR3 is 18 amino acids long. CDR1 and CDR2 from the germline V gene are SGHAT and FQNNGV. The CDR3 sequence: CASSLDRLYISAQVTQYF. CDR3 in DNA: TGTGCCAGCAGCTTAGATCGCTTGTACATTTCGGCTCAAGTGACCCAGTACTTC.

The J gene is TRBJ2-7, the V gene TRBV7-9, with D perhaps TRBD1 or TRBD2 (5 bases each). CDR1 SEHNR and CDR2 FQNEAQ come from the germline V gene (reference sequence). The CDR3 sequence is 17 residues long. Trimming pared 3 bases from V and 4 bases from J, leaving 22 bases between. The CDR3 DNA is TGTGCCAGCAGCTTCTCGGCCCCCGGGACGGCGGAGTACGAGCAGTACTTC. Residues: CASSFSAPGTAEYEQYF.

This clonotype was picked up many times. The chain combines TRBV12-3 or TRBV12-4 with TRBJ2-1, with D perhaps TRBD1 or TRBD2 (5 bases each). This CDR3 is 14 amino acids long. The germline V and J ends were trimmed by 10 bases and 1 base, with 14 bases remaining between them. In DNA form, the CDR3 reads TGTGCCATCCTACGGGACGCTTCCTACAATGAGCAGTTCTTC. Protein sequence: CAILRDASYNEQFF.

This clonotype was counted a few times. The V call is TRBV9, the J call TRBJ1-3, with 7 bases matching TRBD1. With V trimmed by 0 bases and J by 1 base, 1 base remained unmatched. The CDR3 length is 15 residues. Germline CDR1 SGDLS, CDR2 YYNGEE. DNA of the CDR3: TGTGCCAGCAGCGTAGGGGACAGTTCTGGAAACACCATATATTTT. This encodes CASSVGDSSGNTIYF.

In its sample, this clonotype was seen a few times. The chain combines TRBV6-5 with TRBJ2-2, with D tentatively TRBD2 (5 bases). Trimming took 2 bases from V and 1 from J, leaving 8 bases between them. The CDR3 runs 15 residues. Germline V lookup: CDR1 MNHEY, CDR2 SVGAGI. CDR3 sequence reads: CASSYVSGNTGELFF. The CDR3 nucleotides are TGTGCCAGCAGTTACGTGAGCGGGAACACCGGGGAGCTGTTTTTT.

The sample holds a few counts of this clonotype. V is TRBV6-1 and J is TRBJ1-4; TRBD1 might be the D (5 bases). The germline CDR1 and CDR2 sequences are MNHNS and SASEGT. The CDR3 runs 15 residues. Trimming took off 3 bases at V and 5 bases at J, with 13 bases between the two ends. The CDR3: CASSDARQRNEKLFF. The DNA for the CDR3 is TGTGCCAGCAGTGACGCGCGACAGAGGAATGAAAAACTGTTTTTT.

In its sample, this clonotype was seen many times. V usage is TRBV28 and J usage is TRBJ2-2; maybe TRBD2 (5 bases). Germline V CDR1 and CDR2: MDHEN, SYDVKM. The CDR3 is 15 amino acids. Trimming removed 5 bases at V and 4 bases at J, with 14 bases between. The CDR3 DNA is TGTGCCAGCAGTCTGGCTTTAGAGGGCACCGGGGAGCTGTTTTTT. It yields the protein CASSLALEGTGELFF.

The rearrangement joins TRBV20-1 to TRBJ2-7; 15 bases line up with TRBD2. The CDR3 loop spans 14 amino acids. V shed 4 bases, J shed 6 bases, and the junction held 4 bases outside the gene matches. Germline values: CDR1 DFQATT, CDR2 SNEGSKA (reference sequence). CDR3 bases: TGCAGTGCTACAGGACTAGCGGGGGGGTTCGAGCAGTACTTC. Encoded protein: CSATGLAGGFEQYF.

J is TRBJ1-4 and V is TRBV13, with a possible D match to TRBD1 (6 bases). Germline V lookup: CDR1 PRHDT, CDR2 FYEKMQ (reference sequence). The CDR3 extends over 12 amino acids. Trimming took 6 bases from V and 12 from J, leaving 14 bases between them. CDR3 amino acids: CASSANRAELFF. CDR3 DNA: TGTGCCAGCAGTGCAAACAGGGCCGAACTGTTTTTT.

The chain has TRBV6-1 and TRBJ1-2; 10 nucleotides agree with TRBD1. Unmatched junction bases numbered 8, after V lost 6 bases and J lost 4 bases. This CDR3 spans 15 amino acids. CDR1 MNHNS and CDR2 SASEGT come from the germline V gene. The CDR3 nucleotides read TGTGCCAGCAGGGCCGACAGGGGGCTAGTCTATGGCTACACCTTC. Amino acids: CASRADRGLVYGYTF.